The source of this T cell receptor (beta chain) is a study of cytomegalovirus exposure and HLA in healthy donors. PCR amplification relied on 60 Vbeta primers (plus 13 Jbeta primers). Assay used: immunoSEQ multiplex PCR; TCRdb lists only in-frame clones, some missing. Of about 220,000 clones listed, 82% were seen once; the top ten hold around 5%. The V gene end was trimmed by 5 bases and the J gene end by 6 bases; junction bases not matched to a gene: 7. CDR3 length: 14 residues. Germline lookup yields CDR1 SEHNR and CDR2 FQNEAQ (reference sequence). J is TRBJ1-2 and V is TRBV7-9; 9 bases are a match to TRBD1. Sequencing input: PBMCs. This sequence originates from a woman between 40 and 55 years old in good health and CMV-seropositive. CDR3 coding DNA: TGTGCCAGCAGCCCACCCGGGACAGGGCATGGCTACACCTTC. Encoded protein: CASSPPGTGHGYTF.